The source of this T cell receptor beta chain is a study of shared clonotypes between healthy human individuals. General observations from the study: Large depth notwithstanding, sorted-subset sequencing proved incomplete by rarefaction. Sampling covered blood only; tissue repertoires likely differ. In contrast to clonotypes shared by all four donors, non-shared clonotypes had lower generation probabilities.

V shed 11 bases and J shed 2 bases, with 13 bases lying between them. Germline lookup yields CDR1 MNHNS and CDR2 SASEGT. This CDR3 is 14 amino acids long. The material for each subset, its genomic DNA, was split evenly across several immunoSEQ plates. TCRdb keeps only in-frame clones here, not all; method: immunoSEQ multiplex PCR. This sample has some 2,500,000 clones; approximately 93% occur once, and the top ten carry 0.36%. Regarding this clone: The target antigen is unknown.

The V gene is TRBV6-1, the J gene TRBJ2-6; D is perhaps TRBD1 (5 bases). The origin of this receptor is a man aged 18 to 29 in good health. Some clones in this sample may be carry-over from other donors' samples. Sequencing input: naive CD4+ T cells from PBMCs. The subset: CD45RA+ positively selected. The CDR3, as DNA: TGTGCCGGACACAGGTTTGCTGGGGCCAACGTCCTGACTTTC. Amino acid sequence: CAGHRFAGANVLTF.